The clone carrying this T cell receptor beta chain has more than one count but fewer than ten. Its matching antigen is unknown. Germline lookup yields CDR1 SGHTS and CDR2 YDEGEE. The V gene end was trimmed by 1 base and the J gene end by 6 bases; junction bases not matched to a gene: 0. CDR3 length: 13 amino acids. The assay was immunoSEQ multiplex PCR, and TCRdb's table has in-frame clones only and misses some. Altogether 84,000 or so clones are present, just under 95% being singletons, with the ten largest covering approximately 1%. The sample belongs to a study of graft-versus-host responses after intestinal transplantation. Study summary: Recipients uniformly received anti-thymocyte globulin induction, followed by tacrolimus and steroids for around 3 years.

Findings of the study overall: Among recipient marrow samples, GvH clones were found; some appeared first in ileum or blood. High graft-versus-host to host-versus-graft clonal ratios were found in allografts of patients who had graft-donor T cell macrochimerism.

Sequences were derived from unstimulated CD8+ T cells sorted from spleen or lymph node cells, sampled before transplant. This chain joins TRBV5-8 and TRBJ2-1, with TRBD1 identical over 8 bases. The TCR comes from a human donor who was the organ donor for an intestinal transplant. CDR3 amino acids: CASSLQGANEQFF. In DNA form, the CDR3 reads TGTGCCAGCAGCTTGCAGGGGGCCAATGAGCAGTTCTTC.